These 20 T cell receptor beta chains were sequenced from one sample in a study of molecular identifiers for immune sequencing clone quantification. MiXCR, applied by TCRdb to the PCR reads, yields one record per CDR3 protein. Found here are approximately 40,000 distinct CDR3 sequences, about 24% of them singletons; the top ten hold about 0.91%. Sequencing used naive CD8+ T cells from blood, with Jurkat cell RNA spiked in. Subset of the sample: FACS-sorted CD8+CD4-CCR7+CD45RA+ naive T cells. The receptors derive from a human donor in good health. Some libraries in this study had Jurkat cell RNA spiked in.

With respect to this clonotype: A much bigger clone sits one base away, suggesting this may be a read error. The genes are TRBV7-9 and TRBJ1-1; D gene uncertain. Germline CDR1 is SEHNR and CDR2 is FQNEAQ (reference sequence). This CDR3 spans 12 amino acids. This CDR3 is CASNLARTEAFF. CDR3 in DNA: TGTGCCAGCAACTTAGCGCGCACTGAAGCTTTCTTT.

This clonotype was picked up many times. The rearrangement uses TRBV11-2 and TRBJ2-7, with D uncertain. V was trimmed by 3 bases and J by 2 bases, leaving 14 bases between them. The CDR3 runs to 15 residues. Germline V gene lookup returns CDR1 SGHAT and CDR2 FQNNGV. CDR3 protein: CASSLGPPATYEQYF. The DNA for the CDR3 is TGTGCCAGCAGCTTGGGCCCGCCTGCTACCTACGAGCAGTACTTC.

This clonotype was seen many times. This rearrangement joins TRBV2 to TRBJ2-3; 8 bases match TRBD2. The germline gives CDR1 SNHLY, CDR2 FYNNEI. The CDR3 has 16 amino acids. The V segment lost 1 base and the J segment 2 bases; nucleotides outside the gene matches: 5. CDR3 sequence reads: CASSEGAGGPTDTQYF. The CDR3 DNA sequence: TGTGCCAGCAGTGAAGGGGCGGGGGGCCCCACAGATACGCAGTATTTT.

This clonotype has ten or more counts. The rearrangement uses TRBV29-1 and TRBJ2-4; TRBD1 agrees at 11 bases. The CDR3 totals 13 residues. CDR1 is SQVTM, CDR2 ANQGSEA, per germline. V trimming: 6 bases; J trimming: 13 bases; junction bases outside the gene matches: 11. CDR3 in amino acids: CSVIPGTGGLQYF. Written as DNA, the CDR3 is TGCAGCGTCATCCCCGGGACAGGGGGTTTACAGTACTTC.

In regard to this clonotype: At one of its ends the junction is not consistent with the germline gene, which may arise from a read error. The CDR3 sequence is CTTSSPRSGNQPQHF. Written as DNA, the CDR3 is TGTACCACCAGCAGCCCAAGATCGGGCAATCAGCCCCAGCATTTT. The rearrangement links TRBV15 to TRBJ1-5, with D unclear. Germline V lookup: CDR1 LNHNV, CDR2 YYDKDF (reference sequence). The CDR3 runs to 15 residues. The variable domain in full, completed from reference TRBV15 and TRBJ1-5, reads DAMVIQNPRYQVTQFGKPVTLSCSQTLNHNVMYWYQQKSSQAPKLLFHYYDKDFNNEADTPDNFQSRRPNTSFCFLDIRSPGLGDTAMYLCTTSSPRSGNQPQHFGDGTRLSIL.

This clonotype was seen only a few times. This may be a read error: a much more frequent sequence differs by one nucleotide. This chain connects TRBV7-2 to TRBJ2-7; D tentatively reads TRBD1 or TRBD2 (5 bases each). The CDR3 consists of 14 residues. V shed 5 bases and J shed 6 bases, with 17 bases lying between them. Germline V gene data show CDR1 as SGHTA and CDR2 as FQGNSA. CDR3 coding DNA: TGTGCCAGCAGCCCGGGGACCCCCCTTTTCGAGCAGTACTTC. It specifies CASSPGTPLFEQYF. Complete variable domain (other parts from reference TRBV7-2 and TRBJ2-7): GAGVSQSPSNKVTEKGKDVELRCDPISGHTALYWYRQSLGQGLEFLIYFQGNSAPDKSGLPSDRFSAERTGGSVSTLTIQRTQQEDSAVYLCASSPGTPLFEQYFGPGTRLTVT.

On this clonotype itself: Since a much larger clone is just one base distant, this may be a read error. For the CDR3, the DNA is TGCGCCAGCAGCTACTCTAGCGGGAGTTGCGAGCAGTACTTC. As protein: CASSYSSGSCEQYF. The rearrangement joins TRBV4-3 to TRBJ2-7; 10 bases align to TRBD2. J was trimmed by 6 bases and V by 5 bases; bases with no gene match: 7. The CDR3 totals 14 residues. Germline CDR1 LGHNA, CDR2 YSLEER.

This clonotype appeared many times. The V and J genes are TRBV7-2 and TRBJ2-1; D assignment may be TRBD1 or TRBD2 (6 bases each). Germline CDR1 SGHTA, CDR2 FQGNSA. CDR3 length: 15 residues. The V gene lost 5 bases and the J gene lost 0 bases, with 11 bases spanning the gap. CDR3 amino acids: CASSRWGASYNEQFF. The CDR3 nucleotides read TGTGCCAGCAGCCGTTGGGGGGCCTCCTACAATGAGCAGTTCTTC.

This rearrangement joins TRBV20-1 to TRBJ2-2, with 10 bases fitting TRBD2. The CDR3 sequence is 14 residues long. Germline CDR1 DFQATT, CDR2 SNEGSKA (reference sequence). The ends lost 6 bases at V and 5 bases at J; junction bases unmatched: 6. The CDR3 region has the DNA TGCAGTGCGCTAGCGGGAGAAGGAACCGGGGAGCTGTTTTTT. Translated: CSALAGEGTGELFF.

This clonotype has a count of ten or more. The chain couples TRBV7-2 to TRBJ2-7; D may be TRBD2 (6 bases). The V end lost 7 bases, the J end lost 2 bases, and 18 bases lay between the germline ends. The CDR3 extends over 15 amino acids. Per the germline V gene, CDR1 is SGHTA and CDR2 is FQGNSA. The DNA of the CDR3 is TGTGCCAGCAACGAAGCCGCCGGGAGCCCCTACGAGCAGTACTTC. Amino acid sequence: CASNEAAGSPYEQYF.

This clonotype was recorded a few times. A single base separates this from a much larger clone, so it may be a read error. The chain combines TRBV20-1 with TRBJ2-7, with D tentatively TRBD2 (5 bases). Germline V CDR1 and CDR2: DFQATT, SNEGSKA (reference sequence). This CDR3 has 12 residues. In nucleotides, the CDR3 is TGCGGTGCTAGTCCGGGGTTTTACGAGCAGTACTTC. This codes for CGASPGFYEQYF.

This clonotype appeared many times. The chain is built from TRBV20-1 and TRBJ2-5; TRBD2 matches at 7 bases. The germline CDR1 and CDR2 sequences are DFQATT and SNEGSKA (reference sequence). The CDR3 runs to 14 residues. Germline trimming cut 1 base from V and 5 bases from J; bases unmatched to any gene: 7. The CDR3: CSARAQREGETQYF. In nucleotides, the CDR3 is TGCAGTGCTAGAGCCCAGCGGGAAGGGGAGACCCAGTACTTC.

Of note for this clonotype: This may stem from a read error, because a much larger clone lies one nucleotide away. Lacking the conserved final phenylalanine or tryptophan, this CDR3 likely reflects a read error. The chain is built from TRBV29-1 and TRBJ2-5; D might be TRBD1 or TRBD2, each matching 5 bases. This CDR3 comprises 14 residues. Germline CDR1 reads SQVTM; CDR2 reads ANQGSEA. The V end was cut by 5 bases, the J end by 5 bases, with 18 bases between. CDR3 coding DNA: TGCAGCGTTCGAGGGACGGGCCCCCGGGAGACCCAGTACTCC. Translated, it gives CSVRGTGPRETQYS.

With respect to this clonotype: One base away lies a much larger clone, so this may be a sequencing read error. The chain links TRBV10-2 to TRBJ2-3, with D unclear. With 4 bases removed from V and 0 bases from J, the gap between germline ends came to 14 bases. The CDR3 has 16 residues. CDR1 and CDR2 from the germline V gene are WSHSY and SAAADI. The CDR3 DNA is TGCGCCAGCAGTGCGCCGAGAGAAACCAGCACAGATACGCAGTATTTT. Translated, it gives CASSAPRETSTDTQYF.

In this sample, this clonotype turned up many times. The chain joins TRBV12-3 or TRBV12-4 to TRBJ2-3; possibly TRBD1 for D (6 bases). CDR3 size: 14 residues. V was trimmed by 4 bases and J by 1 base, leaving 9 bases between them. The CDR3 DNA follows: TGTGCCAGCAGTTACAGGGTTGGCACAGATACGCAGTATTTT. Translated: CASSYRVGTDTQYF.

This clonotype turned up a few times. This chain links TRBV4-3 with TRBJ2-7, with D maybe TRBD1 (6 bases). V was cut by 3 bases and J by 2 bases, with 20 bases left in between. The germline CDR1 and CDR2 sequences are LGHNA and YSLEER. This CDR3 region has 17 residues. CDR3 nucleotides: TGCGCCAGCAGCCACCACCTCTCCGGGACACTCGCCTACGAGCAGTACTTC. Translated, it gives CASSHHLSGTLAYEQYF.

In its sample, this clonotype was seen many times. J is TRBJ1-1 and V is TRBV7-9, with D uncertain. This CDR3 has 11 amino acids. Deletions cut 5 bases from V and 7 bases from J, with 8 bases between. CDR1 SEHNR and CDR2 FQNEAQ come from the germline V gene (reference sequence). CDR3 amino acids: CASSPPGEAFF. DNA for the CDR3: TGTGCCAGCAGCCCCCCCGGTGAAGCTTTCTTT.

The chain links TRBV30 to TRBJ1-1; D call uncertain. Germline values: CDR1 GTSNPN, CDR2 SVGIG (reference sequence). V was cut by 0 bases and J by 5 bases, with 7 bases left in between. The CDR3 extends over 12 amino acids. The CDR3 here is CAWSVLGTEAFF. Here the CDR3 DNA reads TGTGCCTGGAGTGTACTGGGGACTGAAGCTTTCTTT.

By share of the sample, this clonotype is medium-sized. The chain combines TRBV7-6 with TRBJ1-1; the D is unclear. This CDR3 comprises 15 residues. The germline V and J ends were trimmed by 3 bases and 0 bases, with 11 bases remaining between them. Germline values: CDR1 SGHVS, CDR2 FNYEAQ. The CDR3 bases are TGTGCCAGCAGCTTGGTTAGAGATTTGAACACTGAAGCTTTCTTT. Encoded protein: CASSLVRDLNTEAFF. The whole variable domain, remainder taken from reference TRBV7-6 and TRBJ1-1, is GAGVSQSPRYKVTKRGQDVALRCDPISGHVSLYWYRQALGQGPEFLTYFNYEAQQDKSGLPNDRFSAERPEGSISTLTIQRTEQRDSAMYRCASSLVRDLNTEAFFGQGTRLTVV.

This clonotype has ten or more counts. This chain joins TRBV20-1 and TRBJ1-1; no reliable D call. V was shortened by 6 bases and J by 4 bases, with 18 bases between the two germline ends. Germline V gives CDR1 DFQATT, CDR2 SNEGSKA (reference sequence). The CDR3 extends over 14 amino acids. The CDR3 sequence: CSAVHRERGTEAFF. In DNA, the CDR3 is TGCAGTGCCGTCCACCGGGAGAGAGGCACTGAAGCTTTCTTT.